This T cell receptor (beta chain) was sequenced during a study of blood T cell repertoires in COVID-19. Study overall: The United States, Italy and Spain provided the acute and convalescent COVID-19 samples.

In terms of age and location, participants ranged from roughly 18 to 89 years and lived in about two dozen US areas. Researchers sorted participants into cohorts using their self-reported clinical history. Donors in Cohort 3 who had recovered were those with two negative PCRs, healthcare professional clearance, or resolution of their symptoms. This clone has only one observation. Repertoires were generated with immunoSEQ multiplex PCR, while TCRdb's copy carries only in-frame clones and drops some. The sample lists 170,000 or so clones, 70% to 90% occurring once. Germline-derived CDR1 and CDR2 are LNHDA and SQIVND (reference sequence). The CDR3 has 15 amino acids. V was clipped by 7 bases and J by 6 bases; unmatched bases: 10.

The clonotype comes from a woman aged 50 to 60 who had recovered from COVID-19. This rearrangement joins TRBV19 to TRBJ1-5; 9 nucleotides match TRBD1. Sequencing was done on a sample of PBMCs or T cells enriched from blood (not recorded which). CDR3 residues: CASISQGAHSQPQHF. The CDR3 nucleotides are TGTGCCAGTATCTCACAGGGGGCGCACAGTCAGCCCCAGCATTTT.